Listed below are T cell receptor beta chains from one sample, sequenced in a study of early T cells in non-severe SARS-CoV-2 infection. TCRdb processed the 5' RACE reads anew with MiXCR; each CDR3 protein has one entry. The table includes around 77,000 distinct CDR3 sequences, about 5% detected once. The specimen comprised whole blood, sampled at baseline. Source of these receptors: an adult who was a healthcare worker with PCR-confirmed SARS-CoV-2 infection or an uninfected control (not recorded which). CDR3s include the opening cysteine and the closing phenylalanine or tryptophan. D genes are given only for firm matches. Not all rows give a size; the values are once, few, many and, for expanded clones, a class.

TGTGCCAGCAGCTTGCGGTCAGATACGCAGTATTTT | CASSLRSDTQYF | - | TRBJ2-3 | 12 | TRBV28 | -
TGTGCCAGCAGTGAATATATCCAAGAGACCCAGTACTTC | CASSEYIQETQYF | few | TRBJ2-5 | 13 | TRBV25-1 | -
TGTGCCAGCAGTTTAGGGGGGGGGACAGGGCTTGGTCAGCCCCAGCATTTT | CASSLGGGTGLGQPQHF | medium-sized | TRBJ1-5 | 17 | TRBV12-3/TRBV12-4 | TRBD1
TGCAGTGCGTCAGACGGGACCCTATTTAGGGGCAATCAGCCCCAGCATTTT | CSASDGTLFRGNQPQHF | many | TRBJ1-5 | 17 | TRBV20-1 | -
TGTGCCAGCAGTCCGCTAGCGGGGGCTGATACGCAGTATTTT | CASSPLAGADTQYF | many | TRBJ2-3 | 14 | TRBV12-3/TRBV12-4 | TRBD2
TGTGCCAGCAGCGTAGAATTGGGACCCCGTATGGATTCACCCCTCCACTTT | CASSVELGPRMDSPLHF | few | TRBJ1-6 | 17 | TRBV9 | -
TGTGCCAGCAGCTCGGGACAGGGGGCCCCATACTACAATGAGCAGTTCTTC | CASSSGQGAPYYNEQFF | many | TRBJ2-1 | 17 | TRBV5-8 | TRBD1
TGTGCCAGCAGCGTTCCCAGGGACTCTCCTTCCTACGAGCAGTACTTC | CASSVPRDSPSYEQYF | few | TRBJ2-7 | 16 | TRBV9 | -
TGCAGCGTTGGTAGCAGGGGGGTTGGCGAGCAGTACTTC | CSVGSRGVGEQYF | few | TRBJ2-7 | 13 | TRBV29-1 | -
TGTGCCAGCAGTACACCGAGCTCCTACGAGCAGTACTTC | CASSTPSSYEQYF | - | TRBJ2-7 | 13 | TRBV6-1 | -
TGTGCCAGCACCTTATCAGGGGGCGTGTTTTGGACTGAAGCTTTCTTT | CASTLSGGVFWTEAFF | many | TRBJ1-1 | 16 | TRBV6-1 | TRBD1
TGTGCCAGCAGCCCCCCGTCGGCTAGCGGATTCCAAGAGACCCAGTACTTC | CASSPPSASGFQETQYF | many | TRBJ2-5 | 17 | TRBV7-8 | TRBD2
TGCGCCAGCAGCTACGACTATGGTATTTACGAGCAGTACTTC | CASSYDYGIYEQYF | few | TRBJ2-7 | 14 | TRBV5-1 | -
TGCAGCGCCCGACAGGGCAATGAGCAGTTCTTC | CSARQGNEQFF | many | TRBJ2-1 | 11 | TRBV29-1 | TRBD1
TGTGCCAGCAGCGGGAGGCAGGGACACCGGCACACCTTC | CASSGRQGHRHTF | - | TRBJ1-2 | 13 | TRBV12-3/TRBV12-4 | -
TGTGCCAGCAGCCAGGGAGCGACAGGGCCACAAAACATTCAGTACTTC | CASSQGATGPQNIQYF | few | TRBJ2-4 | 16 | TRBV7-3 | TRBD1
TGTGCCAGCAGCTTCCGGACTAGCGGGATCACCGGGGAGCTGTTTTTT | CASSFRTSGITGELFF | - | TRBJ2-2 | 16 | TRBV7-9 | TRBD2
TGTGCCAGCAGCTCGACAGGGCTTCAAGAGACCCAGTACTTC | CASSSTGLQETQYF | many | TRBJ2-5 | 14 | TRBV7-2 | TRBD1
TGCGCCAGCAGCTCGCAGGGGAGGTTTTTCACCGGGGAGCTGTTTTTT | CASSSQGRFFTGELFF | - | TRBJ2-2 | 16 | TRBV5-1 | -
TGTGCCAGCAGTGACCGCCAGGGCCGCTTCTATGGCTACACCTTC | CASSDRQGRFYGYTF | - | TRBJ1-2 | 15 | TRBV2 | -
TGTGCCAGCAGCCGAACCGGGACAGGTCCAGGGGAGACCCAGTACTTC | CASSRTGTGPGETQYF | many | TRBJ2-5 | 16 | TRBV11-1 | TRBD1
TGTGCCAGCAGCCTCCGTGGTAGCGGGGGACGCACAGATACGCAGTATTTT | CASSLRGSGGRTDTQYF | many | TRBJ2-3 | 17 | TRBV7-6 | TRBD2
TGTGCCAGCAGCGCGAGCATTGAGGGGGGGGAGCTGTTTTTT | CASSASIEGGELFF | many | TRBJ2-2 | 14 | TRBV9 | -
TGTGCCAGCAGTCAACCCCGACAAGGGGGTCTCATAAGGCAGTACTTC | CASSQPRQGGLIRQYF | - | TRBJ2-7 | 16 | TRBV28 | -
TGTGCCTGGAGTGTCCTAGCGGACTACAATGAGCAGTTCTTC | CAWSVLADYNEQFF | - | TRBJ2-1 | 14 | TRBV30 | TRBD2
TGTGCCAGTAGTATCCTAGCGGGTACCCCGCCCGATGAGCAGTTCTTC | CASSILAGTPPDEQFF | many | TRBJ2-1 | 16 | TRBV19 | TRBD2
TGTGCCAGCCCCCCGCGCCGGTTGAGGTCTAGCACAGATACGCAGTATTTT | CASPPRRLRSSTDTQYF | many | TRBJ2-3 | 17 | TRBV7-9 | -
TGTGCCAGCAGCTTATACCTGTGGTCCTACGAGCAGTACTTC | CASSLYLWSYEQYF | many | TRBJ2-7 | 14 | TRBV5-7 | -